Given below is one T cell receptor beta chain in context. The antigen is not known. These data are taken from a study of identical twins. Overall study findings and caveats: The same donors were not followed; conclusions instead depended on cross-sectional statistical analysis. Twins' surplus sharing was weaker for beta out-of-frame sequences.

The CDR3 contains 15 residues. The germline V gene encodes CDR1 SGHRS and CDR2 YFSETQ. After removal of 0 bases from V and 1 base from J, the junction contained 3 bases not matched to a gene. Healthy Caucasians provided all donations. TCRdb processed the 5' RACE reads anew with MiXCR; each CDR3 protein has one entry. In the table there are about 570,000 distinct CDR3 sequences, 9.5% to 10% of which are singletons. These data were likewise used in another study, on yellow fever vaccine responses in identical twins. That study reports: The authors reported partly convergent, partly personalized vaccine responses in identical twins.

This chain links TRBV5-1 with TRBJ1-1; 7 bases align to TRBD1. This clonotype was obtained from a young woman in good health. Sequencing was done on a sample of PBMCs. CDR3 in amino acids: CASSLGQGSNTEAFF. The CDR3 nucleotides are TGCGCCAGCAGCTTGGGACAGGGATCGAACACTGAAGCTTTCTTT.